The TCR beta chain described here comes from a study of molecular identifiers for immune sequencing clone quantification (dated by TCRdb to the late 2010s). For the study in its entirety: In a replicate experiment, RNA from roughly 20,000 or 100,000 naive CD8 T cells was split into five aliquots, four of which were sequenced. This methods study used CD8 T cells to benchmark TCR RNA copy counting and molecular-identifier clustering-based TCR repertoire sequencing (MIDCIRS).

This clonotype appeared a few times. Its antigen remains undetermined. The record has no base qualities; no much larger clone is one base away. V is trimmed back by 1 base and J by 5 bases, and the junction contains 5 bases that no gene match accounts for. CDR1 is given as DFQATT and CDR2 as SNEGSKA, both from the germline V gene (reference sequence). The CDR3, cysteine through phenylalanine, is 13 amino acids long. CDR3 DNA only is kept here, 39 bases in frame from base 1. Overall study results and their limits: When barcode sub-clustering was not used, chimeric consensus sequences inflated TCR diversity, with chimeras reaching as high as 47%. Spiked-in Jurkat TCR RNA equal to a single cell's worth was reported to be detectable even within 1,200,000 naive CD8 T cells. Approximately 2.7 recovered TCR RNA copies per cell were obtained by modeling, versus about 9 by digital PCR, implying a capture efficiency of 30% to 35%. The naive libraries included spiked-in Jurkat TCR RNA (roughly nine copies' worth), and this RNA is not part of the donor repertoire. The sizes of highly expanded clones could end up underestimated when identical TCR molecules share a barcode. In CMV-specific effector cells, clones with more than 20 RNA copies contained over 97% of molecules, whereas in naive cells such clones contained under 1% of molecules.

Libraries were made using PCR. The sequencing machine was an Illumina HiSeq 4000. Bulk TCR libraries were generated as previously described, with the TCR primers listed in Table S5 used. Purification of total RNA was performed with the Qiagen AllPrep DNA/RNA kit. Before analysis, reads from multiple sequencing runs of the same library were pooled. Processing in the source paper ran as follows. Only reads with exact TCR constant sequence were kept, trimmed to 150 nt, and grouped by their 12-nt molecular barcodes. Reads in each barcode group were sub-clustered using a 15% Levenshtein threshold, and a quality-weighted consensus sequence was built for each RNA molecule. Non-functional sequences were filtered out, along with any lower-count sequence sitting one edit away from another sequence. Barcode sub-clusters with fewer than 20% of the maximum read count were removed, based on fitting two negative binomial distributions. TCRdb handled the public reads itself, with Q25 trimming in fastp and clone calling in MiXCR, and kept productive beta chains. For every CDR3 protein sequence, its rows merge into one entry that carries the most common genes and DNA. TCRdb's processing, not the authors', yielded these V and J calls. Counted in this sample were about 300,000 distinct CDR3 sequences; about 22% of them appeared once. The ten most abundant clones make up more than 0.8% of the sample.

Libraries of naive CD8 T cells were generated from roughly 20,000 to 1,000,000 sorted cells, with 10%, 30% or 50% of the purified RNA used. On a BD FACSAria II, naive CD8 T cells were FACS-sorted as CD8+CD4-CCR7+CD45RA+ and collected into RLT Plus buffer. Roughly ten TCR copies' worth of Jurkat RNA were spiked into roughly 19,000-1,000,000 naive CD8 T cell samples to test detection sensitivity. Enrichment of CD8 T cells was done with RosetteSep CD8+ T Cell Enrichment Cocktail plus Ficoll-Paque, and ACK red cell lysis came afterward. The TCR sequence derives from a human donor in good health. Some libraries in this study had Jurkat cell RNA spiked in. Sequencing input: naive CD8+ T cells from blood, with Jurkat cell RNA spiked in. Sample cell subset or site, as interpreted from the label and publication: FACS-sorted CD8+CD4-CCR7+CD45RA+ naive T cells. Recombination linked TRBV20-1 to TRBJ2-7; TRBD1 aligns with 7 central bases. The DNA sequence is TGCAGTGCTAGAGTGGAAGGGGGCGACGAGCAGTACTTC. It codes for CSARVEGGDEQYF.